The 10 T cell receptor beta chains listed next were all sequenced from one sample in a study of T cells in Graves' hyperthyroidism and ophthalmopathy. The TCR beta CDR3 regions underwent amplification using RNA transcripts as the source. A set of HTBI primers served as the primers for a first-round RT-PCR of the TCR CDR3. A single record per CDR3 protein comes from TCRdb applying MiXCR to the multiplex PCR reads. The table records about 580,000 distinct CDR3 sequences, about half of them present only once. What was sequenced was peripheral blood or thyroid tissue (not recorded which). These receptor sequences come from a woman between 18 and 29 years old with Graves' hyperthyroidism.

This clonotype appeared a few times. The junction shows a germline mismatch at one end, possibly a read error. The V call is TRBV2, the J call TRBJ1-5, with D unclear. CDR1 SNHLY and CDR2 FYNNEI come from the germline V gene. This CDR3 region has 14 residues. The CDR3 reads CASSEDGYNEPQHF. The CDR3 region has the DNA TGTGCCAGCAGTGAGGACGGCTACAATGAGCCCCAGCATTTT.

This clonotype has at least ten counts. This chain uses TRBV7-2 with TRBJ2-2, with 8 nucleotides matching TRBD2. Germline assignment: CDR1 SGHTA and CDR2 FQGNSA. V was pared by 2 bases and J by 2 bases, with 10 bases of the junction left unmatched. CDR3 length equals 18 residues. The CDR3 DNA follows: TGTGCCAGCAGCTTATATAGGACGGGGGGGGGAAACACCGGGGAGCTGTTTTTT. Translation gives CASSLYRTGGGNTGELFF.

This clonotype has ten or more counts. The chain employs TRBV19 and TRBJ1-6; maybe TRBD1 (5 bases). This CDR3 is 13 amino acids long. The V and J ends lost 3 bases and 7 bases respectively, with 7 bases between them. Germline loops: CDR1 LNHDA, CDR2 SQIVND (reference sequence). CDR3 in DNA: TGTGCCAGTAGTATGGGACTGAATTCACCCCTCCACTTT. Amino acid sequence: CASSMGLNSPLHF.

The chain carries TRBV15 and TRBJ2-3; maybe TRBD1 (5 bases). The CDR3 length is 11 residues. The germline gives CDR1 LNHNV, CDR2 YYDKDF (reference sequence). Deletions cut 4 bases from V and 6 bases from J, with 5 bases between. The CDR3 coding sequence is TGTGCCACCAGCAAGGGGGATACGCAGTATTTT. This codes for CATSKGDTQYF. Drawing the rest from reference TRBV15 and TRBJ2-3, the complete variable domain is DAMVIQNPRYQVTQFGKPVTLSCSQTLNHNVMYWYQQKSSQAPKLLFHYYDKDFNNEADTPDNFQSRRPNTSFCFLDIRSPGLGDTAMYLCATSKGDTQYFGPGTRLTVL.

Many counts were recorded for this clonotype. The chain employs TRBV6-5 and TRBJ2-5; D is unresolved. Trimming took 6 bases from V and 4 from J, leaving 9 bases between them. CDR3 length: 12 amino acids. From germline, CDR1 is MNHEY and CDR2 SVGAGI. CDR3 in amino acids: CASSLGTETQYF. The DNA of the CDR3 is TGTGCCAGCAGCCTTGGAACAGAGACCCAGTACTTC.

The chain combines TRBV29-1 with TRBJ1-5; the D is unclear. The CDR3 totals 13 residues. The V gene's germline CDR1 is SQVTM and CDR2 ANQGSEA. Trimming stripped 8 bases from V and 0 bases from J, with 11 bases between. CDR3 sequence (DNA): TGCAGCAGTGAAACAGATAGCAATCAGCCCCAGCATTTT. Amino acid sequence: CSSETDSNQPQHF.

This clonotype was recorded once. The DNA for the CDR3 is TGTGCCAGCACCGGGGGACTAGCGGAAGGGGGGGAGCTGTTTTTT. Protein product: CASTGGLAEGGELFF. V and J are TRBV9 and TRBJ2-2, with 11 nucleotides matching TRBD2. Germline trimming cut 6 bases from V and 8 bases from J; bases unmatched to any gene: 9. This CDR3 spans 15 amino acids. Looked up from germline, CDR1 is SGDLS and CDR2 is YYNGEE.

This clonotype has only one observation. The rearrangement joins TRBV29-1 to TRBJ1-2; possibly TRBD1 for D (5 bases). The CDR3 has 15 amino acids. Trimming took 2 bases from V and 4 from J, leaving 17 bases between them. The germline V gene encodes CDR1 SQVTM and CDR2 ANQGSEA. The CDR3 bases are TGCAGCGTTGAATATTGGGTAGCGGGGACCTATGGCTACACCTTC. Translated, it gives CSVEYWVAGTYGYTF.

This chain links TRBV7-4 with TRBJ2-5; 11 positions agree with TRBD1. The CDR3 spans 12 residues. Germline loops: CDR1 SGHVT, CDR2 SQSDAQ. J gave up 5 bases and V 11 bases, and 4 bases lay outside the gene matches. Here the CDR3 reads CAGGQGGETQYF. The CDR3 region has the DNA TGTGCCGGGGGACAGGGGGGCGAGACCCAGTACTTC.

On this clonotype: This may be a read error: a much more frequent sequence differs by one nucleotide. Since the CDR3 does not end with the conserved phenylalanine or tryptophan, this likely comes from a read error. The V call is TRBV6-5, the J call TRBJ2-7; possible D gene TRBD1, 6 bases. The CDR3 is made up of 14 amino acids. Germline CDR1 is MNHEY and CDR2 is SVGAGI. The V and J ends lost 5 bases and 3 bases respectively, with 14 bases between them. DNA for the CDR3: TGTGCCAGCAGTAAATGGACAGCTTTCTACGAGCAGTACATC. Translation gives CASSKWTAFYEQYI.